This passage covers 11 T cell receptor beta chains from one sample sequenced in a study of cytomegalovirus exposure and HLA in healthy donors. Use of 60 Vbeta and 13 Jbeta primers characterized the PCR. Sequenced by immunoSEQ multiplex PCR; TCRdb stores in-frame clones only, minus some. The sample holds under 170,000 clones, 60% to 70% seen once. Sequenced material: PBMCs. These receptors were collected from an older woman in good health and CMV-seropositive.

The table lists this clone with a few counts. This chain joins TRBV5-1 and TRBJ2-2; D may be TRBD1 (6 bases). This CDR3 spans 13 amino acids. V was trimmed by 4 bases and J by 7 bases, leaving 11 bases between them. Germline V CDR1 and CDR2: SGHRS, YFSETQ. The CDR3 reads CASSPNRVGELFF. The DNA for the CDR3 is TGCGCCAGCAGCCCAAACAGGGTCGGGGAGCTGTTTTTT.

The chain joins TRBV29-1 to TRBJ1-4, with 7 bases identical to TRBD1. Losses at the gene ends were 6 bases for V and 4 bases for J; bases not matched to a gene: 5. Germline loops: CDR1 SQVTM, CDR2 ANQGSEA. This CDR3 spans 13 amino acids. The CDR3 DNA reads as TGCAGCGTGCGACAGGGCCTTAATGAAAAACTGTTTTTT. Encoded protein: CSVRQGLNEKLFF.

The V gene is TRBV11-2, the J gene TRBJ2-3, with D maybe TRBD2 (6 bases). The CDR3 length is 16 residues. Trimming took off 6 bases at V and 6 bases at J, with 22 bases between the two ends. From germline, CDR1 is SGHAT and CDR2 FQNNGV. For the CDR3, the DNA is TGTGCCAGCAGTCCACTGCGGGGAAAGGAGTTGGATACGCAGTATTTT. It translates to CASSPLRGKELDTQYF.

V usage is TRBV7-6 and J usage is TRBJ2-3; D remains ambiguous. Trimming cost V 3 bases and J 1 base, with 5 bases left between them. Germline CDR1 and CDR2: SGHVS and FNYEAQ. The CDR3 consists of 13 residues. As DNA, the CDR3 is TGTGCCAGCAGCTTCAAGCGCACAGATACGCAGTATTTT. Its protein product is CASSFKRTDTQYF.

This chain links TRBV5-1 with TRBJ2-7, with 8 positions matching TRBD1. The CDR3 spans 16 residues. Germline trimming cut 0 bases from V and 7 bases from J; bases unmatched to any gene: 12. Germline CDR1 reads SGHRS; CDR2 reads YFSETQ. Here the CDR3 reads CASSLVPGSRDREQYF. Here the CDR3 DNA reads TGCGCCAGCAGCTTGGTCCCTGGATCGCGGGACAGGGAGCAGTACTTC.

V gene TRBV4-3 combines with J gene TRBJ2-1, with D unresolved. V was cut by 0 bases and J by 2 bases, with 11 bases left in between. The germline CDR1 and CDR2 sequences are LGHNA and YSLEER. The CDR3 covers 16 residues. The CDR3 sequence is CASSQEFRVTYNEQFF. CDR3 coding DNA: TGCGCCAGCAGCCAAGAGTTCCGGGTTACCTACAATGAGCAGTTCTTC.

The chain carries TRBV4-1 and TRBJ2-7; 7 bases agree with TRBD2. V dropped 4 bases and J dropped 4; count of bases not matched to a gene: 19. CDR1 is MGHRA, CDR2 YSYEKL, per germline. The CDR3 is made up of 18 amino acids. CDR3 in DNA: TGCGCCAGCAGCCCAGAAGTAATAGCGGGCCAGGGAGTATACGAGCAGTACTTC. It encodes CASSPEVIAGQGVYEQYF.

This clone has only a few counts. The chain recombines TRBV30 with TRBJ2-7, with D maybe TRBD1 (8 bases). The CDR3 is 15 amino acids. Trimming took 2 bases from V and 3 from J, leaving 17 bases between them. Looked up from germline, CDR1 is GTSNPN and CDR2 is SVGIG (reference sequence). CDR3 region: CAWSWGTGGGYEQYF. The CDR3 DNA follows: TGTGCCTGGAGTTGGGGCACAGGGGGGGGCTACGAGCAGTACTTC.

This clone was seen a few times. The chain has TRBV7-9 and TRBJ1-1; no clear D gene. The V gene lost 2 bases and the J gene lost 6 bases, with 13 bases spanning the gap. The CDR3 length is 14 residues. Looked up from germline, CDR1 is SEHNR and CDR2 is FQNEAQ (reference sequence). The CDR3, as DNA: TGTGCCAGCAGCTTATTAGGAGGAGGACCTGAAGCTTTCTTT. Residues: CASSLLGGGPEAFF.

The chain is built from TRBV7-9 and TRBJ2-3, with 9 bases aligning to TRBD1. CDR3 size: 14 residues. The germline CDR1 and CDR2 sequences are SEHNR and FQNEAQ (reference sequence). Germline trimming cut 5 bases from V and 6 bases from J; bases unmatched to any gene: 6. The CDR3 bases are TGTGCCAGCAGCCAGGACAGGGGAGGGGATACGCAGTATTTT. Amino acids: CASSQDRGGDTQYF.

The chain uses TRBV15 and TRBJ2-3; possible D gene TRBD1, 6 bases. The CDR3 consists of 12 residues. Germline V gene lookup returns CDR1 LNHNV and CDR2 YYDKDF (reference sequence). V gave up 3 bases and J gave up 8 bases, with 9 bases separating them. This chain's CDR3 is CATSRSRGTQYF. As DNA, the CDR3 is TGTGCCACCAGCAGGTCCAGGGGTACGCAGTATTTT.